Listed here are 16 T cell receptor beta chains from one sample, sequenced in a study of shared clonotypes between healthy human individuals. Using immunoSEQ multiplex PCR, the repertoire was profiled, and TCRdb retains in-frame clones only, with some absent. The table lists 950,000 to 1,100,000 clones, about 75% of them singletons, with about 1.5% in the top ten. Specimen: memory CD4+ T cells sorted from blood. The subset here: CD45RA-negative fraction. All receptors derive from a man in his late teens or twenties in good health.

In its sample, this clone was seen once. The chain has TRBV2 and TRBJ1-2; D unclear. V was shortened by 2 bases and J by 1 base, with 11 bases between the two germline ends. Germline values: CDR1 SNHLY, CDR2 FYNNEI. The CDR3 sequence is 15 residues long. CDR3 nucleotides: TGTGCCAGCAGTGAACTTTTCGCACGTAACTATGGCTACACCTTC. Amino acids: CASSELFARNYGYTF.

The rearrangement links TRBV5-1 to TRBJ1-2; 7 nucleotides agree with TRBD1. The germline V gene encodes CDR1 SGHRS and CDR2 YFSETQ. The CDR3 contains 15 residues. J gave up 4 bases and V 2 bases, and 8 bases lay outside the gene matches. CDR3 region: CASSFSTGDGYGYTF. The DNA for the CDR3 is TGCGCCAGCAGCTTCTCTACAGGGGACGGCTATGGCTACACCTTC.

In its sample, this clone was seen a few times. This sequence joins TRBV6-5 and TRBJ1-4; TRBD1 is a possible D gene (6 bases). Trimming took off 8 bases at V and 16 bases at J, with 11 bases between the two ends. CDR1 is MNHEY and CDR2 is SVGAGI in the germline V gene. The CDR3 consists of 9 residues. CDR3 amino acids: CASGRGTFF. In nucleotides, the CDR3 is TGTGCCAGCGGGAGGGGGACGTTTTTT.

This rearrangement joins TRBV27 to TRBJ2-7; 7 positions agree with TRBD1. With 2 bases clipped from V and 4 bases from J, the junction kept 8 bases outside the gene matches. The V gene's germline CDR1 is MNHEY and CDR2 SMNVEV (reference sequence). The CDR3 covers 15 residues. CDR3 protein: CASSLGKGAGYEQYF. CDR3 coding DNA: TGTGCCAGCAGTTTAGGAAAGGGGGCTGGGTACGAGCAGTACTTC.

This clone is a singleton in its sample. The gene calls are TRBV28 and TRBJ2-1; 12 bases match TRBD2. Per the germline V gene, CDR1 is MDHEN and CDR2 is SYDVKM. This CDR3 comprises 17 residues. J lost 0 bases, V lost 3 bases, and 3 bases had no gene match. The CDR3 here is CASSFVTSGSSYNEQFF. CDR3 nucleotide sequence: TGTGCCAGCAGTTTCGTGACTAGCGGGAGCTCCTACAATGAGCAGTTCTTC.

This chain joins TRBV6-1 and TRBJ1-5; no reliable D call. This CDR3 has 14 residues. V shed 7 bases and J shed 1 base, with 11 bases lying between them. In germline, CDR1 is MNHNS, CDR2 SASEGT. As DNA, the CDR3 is TGTGCCAGCACCCTAGGTTCCAGCAATCAGCCCCAGCATTTT. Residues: CASTLGSSNQPQHF.

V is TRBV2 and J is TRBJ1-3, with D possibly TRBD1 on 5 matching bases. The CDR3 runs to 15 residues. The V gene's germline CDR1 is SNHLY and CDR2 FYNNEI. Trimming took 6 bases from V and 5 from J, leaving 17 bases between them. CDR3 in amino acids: CASRWGIKTRNTIYF. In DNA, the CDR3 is TGTGCCAGCAGGTGGGGCATAAAGACTAGAAACACCATATATTTT.

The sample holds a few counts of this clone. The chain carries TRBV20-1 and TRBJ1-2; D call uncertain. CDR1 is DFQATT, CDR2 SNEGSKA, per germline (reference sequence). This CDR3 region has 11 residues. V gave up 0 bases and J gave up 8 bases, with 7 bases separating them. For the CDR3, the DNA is TGCAGTGCTAGAGACACTTGGGGCTACACCTTC. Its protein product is CSARDTWGYTF.

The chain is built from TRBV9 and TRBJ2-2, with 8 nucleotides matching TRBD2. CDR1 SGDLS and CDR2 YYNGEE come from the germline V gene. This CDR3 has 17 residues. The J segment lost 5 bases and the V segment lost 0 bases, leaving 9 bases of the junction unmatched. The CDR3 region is CASSVDPGTSMTGELFF. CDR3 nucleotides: TGTGCCAGCAGCGTAGATCCCGGGACTAGTATGACCGGGGAGCTGTTTTTT. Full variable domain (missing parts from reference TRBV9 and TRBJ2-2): DSGVTQTPKHLITATGQRVTLRCSPRSGDLSVYWYQQSLDQGLQFLIQYYNGEERAKGNILERFSAQQFPDLHSELNLSSLELGDSALYFCASSVDPGTSMTGELFFGEGSRLTVL.

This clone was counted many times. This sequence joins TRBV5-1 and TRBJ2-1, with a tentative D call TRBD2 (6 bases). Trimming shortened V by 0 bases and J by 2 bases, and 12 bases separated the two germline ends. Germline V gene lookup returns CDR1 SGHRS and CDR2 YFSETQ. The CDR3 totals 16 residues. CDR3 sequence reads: CASSLGGVRTYNEQFF. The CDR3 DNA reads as TGCGCCAGCAGCTTGGGCGGGGTCCGGACCTACAATGAGCAGTTCTTC.

The CDR3 loop is CASSIGGRYEQYF. In DNA form, the CDR3 reads TGTGCCAGCTCAATCGGGGGGCGGTACGAGCAGTACTTC. V and J are TRBV18 and TRBJ2-7, with D perhaps matching TRBD2 (7 bases). V was cut by 5 bases and J by 4 bases, with 12 bases left in between. Germline CDR1 reads KGHSH; CDR2 reads LQKENI. The CDR3 extends over 13 amino acids.

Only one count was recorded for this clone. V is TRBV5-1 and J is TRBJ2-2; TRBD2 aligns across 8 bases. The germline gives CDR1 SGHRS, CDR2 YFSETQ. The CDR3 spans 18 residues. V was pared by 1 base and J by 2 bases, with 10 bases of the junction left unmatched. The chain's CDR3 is CASSLSLAGSGNTGELFF. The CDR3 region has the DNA TGCGCCAGCAGCTTGAGTTTAGCGGGGTCGGGAAACACCGGGGAGCTGTTTTTT.

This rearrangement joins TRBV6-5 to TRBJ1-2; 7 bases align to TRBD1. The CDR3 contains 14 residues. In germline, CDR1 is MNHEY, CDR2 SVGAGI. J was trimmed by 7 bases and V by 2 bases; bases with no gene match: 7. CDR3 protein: CASSYHRGTSGYTF. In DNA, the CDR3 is TGTGCCAGCAGTTACCACAGGGGCACTTCTGGCTACACCTTC.

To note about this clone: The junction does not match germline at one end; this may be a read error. DNA for the CDR3: TGTGCCAGCATTGAAGAGGTAGAAGCTTTCTTT. Protein sequence: CASIEEVEAFF. The gene calls are TRBV2 and TRBJ1-1; no reliable D call. The CDR3 loop spans 11 amino acids. Per germline, CDR1 SNHLY and CDR2 FYNNEI. The whole variable domain, filled in from reference TRBV2 and TRBJ1-1, reads EPEVTQTPSHQVTQMGQEVILRCVPISNHLYFYWYRQILGQKVEFLVSFYNNEISEKSEIFDDQFSVERPDGSNFTLKIRSTKLEDSAMYFCASIEEVEAFFGQGTRLTVV.

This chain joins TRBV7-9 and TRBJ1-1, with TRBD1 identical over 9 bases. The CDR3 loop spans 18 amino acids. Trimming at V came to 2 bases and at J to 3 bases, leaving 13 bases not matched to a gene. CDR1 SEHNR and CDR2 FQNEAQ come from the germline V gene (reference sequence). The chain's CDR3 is CASSLSQQGARGDTEAFF. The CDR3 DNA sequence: TGTGCCAGCAGCTTATCTCAACAGGGGGCTCGAGGGGACACTGAAGCTTTCTTT.

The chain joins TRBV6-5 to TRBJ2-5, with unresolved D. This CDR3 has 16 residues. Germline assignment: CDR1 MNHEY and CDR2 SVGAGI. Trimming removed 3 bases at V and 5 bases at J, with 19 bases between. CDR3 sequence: CASSYSPLMAVETQYF. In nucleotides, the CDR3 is TGTGCCAGCAGTTATTCCCCTCTAATGGCGGTTGAGACCCAGTACTTC.